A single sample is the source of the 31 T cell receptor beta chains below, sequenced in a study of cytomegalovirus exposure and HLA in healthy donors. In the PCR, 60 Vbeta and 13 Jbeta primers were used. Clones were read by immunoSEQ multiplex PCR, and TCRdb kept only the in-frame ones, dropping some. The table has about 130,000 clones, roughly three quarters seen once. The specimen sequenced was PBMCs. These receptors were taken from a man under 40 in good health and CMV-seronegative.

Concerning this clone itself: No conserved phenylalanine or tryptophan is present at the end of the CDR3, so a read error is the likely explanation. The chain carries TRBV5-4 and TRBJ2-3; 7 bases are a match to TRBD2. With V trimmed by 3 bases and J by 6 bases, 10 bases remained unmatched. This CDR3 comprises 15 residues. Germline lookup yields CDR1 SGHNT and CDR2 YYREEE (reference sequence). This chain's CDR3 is CASSYGAGMLDTQYV. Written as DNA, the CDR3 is TGTGCCAGCAGCTACGGAGCGGGGATGTTGGATACGCAGTATGTT.

The CDR3 spells CASRQYNSPLHF. Written as DNA, the CDR3 is TGTGCCAGCAGACAATATAATTCACCCCTCCACTTT. The chain carries TRBV2 and TRBJ1-6; D uncertain. Looked up from germline, CDR1 is SNHLY and CDR2 is FYNNEI. The CDR3 is 12 amino acids. Trimming took off 6 bases at V and 4 bases at J, with 4 bases between the two ends.

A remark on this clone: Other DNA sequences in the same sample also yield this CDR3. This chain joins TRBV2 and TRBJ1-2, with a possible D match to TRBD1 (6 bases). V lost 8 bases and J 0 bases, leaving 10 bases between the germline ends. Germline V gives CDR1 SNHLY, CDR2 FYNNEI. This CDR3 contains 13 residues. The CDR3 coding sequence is TGTGCCAGCCAGGACAGAACTAACTATGGCTACACCTTC. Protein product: CASQDRTNYGYTF.

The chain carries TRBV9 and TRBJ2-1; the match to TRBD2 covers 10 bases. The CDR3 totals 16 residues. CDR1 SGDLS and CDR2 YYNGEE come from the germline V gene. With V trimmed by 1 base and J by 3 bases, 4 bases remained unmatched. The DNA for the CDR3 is TGTGCCAGCAGCGTACTAGCGGGGGCCCGCTACAATGAGCAGTTCTTC. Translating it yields CASSVLAGARYNEQFF.

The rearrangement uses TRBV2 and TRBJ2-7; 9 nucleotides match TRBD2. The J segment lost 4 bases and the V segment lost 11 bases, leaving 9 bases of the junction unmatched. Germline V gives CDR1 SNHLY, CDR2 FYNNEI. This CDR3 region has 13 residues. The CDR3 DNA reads TGTGCCGCGGGGCGGGAGGGCAAGTACGAGCAGTACTTC. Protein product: CAAGREGKYEQYF.

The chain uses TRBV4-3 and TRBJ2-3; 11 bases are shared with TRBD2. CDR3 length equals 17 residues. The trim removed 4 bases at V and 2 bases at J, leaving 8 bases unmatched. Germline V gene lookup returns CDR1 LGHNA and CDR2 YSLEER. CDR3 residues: CASSPWGLAEVTDTQYF. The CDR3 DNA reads TGCGCCAGCAGCCCGTGGGGACTAGCGGAAGTCACAGATACGCAGTATTTT.

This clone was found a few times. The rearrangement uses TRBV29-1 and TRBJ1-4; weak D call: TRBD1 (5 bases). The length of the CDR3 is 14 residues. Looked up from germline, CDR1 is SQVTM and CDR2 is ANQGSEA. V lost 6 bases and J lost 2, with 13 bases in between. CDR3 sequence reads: CSVVGEATNEKLFF. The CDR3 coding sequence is TGCAGCGTCGTGGGGGAGGCGACTAATGAAAAACTGTTTTTT. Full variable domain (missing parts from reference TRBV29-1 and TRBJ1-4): SAVISQKPSRDICQRGTSLTIQCQVDSQVTMMFWYRQQPGQSLTLIATANQGSEATYESGFVIDKFPISRPNLTFSTLTVSNMSPEDSSIYLCSVVGEATNEKLFFGSGTQLSVL.

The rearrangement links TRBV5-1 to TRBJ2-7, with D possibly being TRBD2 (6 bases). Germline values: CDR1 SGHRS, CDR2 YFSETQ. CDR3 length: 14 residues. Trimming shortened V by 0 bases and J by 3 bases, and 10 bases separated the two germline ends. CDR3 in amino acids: CASSLGTIGYEQYF. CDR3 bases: TGCGCCAGCAGCTTGGGGACTATTGGCTACGAGCAGTACTTC.

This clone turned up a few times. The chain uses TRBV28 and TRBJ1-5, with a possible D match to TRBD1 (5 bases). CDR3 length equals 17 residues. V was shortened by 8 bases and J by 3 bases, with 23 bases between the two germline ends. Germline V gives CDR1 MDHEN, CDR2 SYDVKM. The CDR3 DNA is TGTGCCAGCCGGGGGTTGGTTGGGCTAAAGAACAATCAGCCCCAGCATTTT. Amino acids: CASRGLVGLKNNQPQHF.

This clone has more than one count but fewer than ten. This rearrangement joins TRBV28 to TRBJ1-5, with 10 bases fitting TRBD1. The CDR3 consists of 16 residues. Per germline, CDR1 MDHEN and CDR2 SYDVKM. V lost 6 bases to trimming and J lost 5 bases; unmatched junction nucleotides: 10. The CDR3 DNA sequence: TGTGCCAGCAGGGATTTCTGGACAGGGGGTTATCAGCCCCAGCATTTT. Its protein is CASRDFWTGGYQPQHF.

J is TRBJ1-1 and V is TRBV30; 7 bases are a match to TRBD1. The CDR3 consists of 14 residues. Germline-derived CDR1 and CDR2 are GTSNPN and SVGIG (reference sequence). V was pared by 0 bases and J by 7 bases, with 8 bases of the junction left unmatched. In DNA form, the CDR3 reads TGTGCCTGGAGTGTACTGACAGGGTCAGGTGAAGCTTTCTTT. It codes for CAWSVLTGSGEAFF.

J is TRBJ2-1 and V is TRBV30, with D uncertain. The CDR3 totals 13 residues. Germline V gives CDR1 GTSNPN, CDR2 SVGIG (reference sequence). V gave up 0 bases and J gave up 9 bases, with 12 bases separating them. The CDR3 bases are TGTGCCTGGAGTGTAACCAGGTCTACTGAGCAGTTCTTC. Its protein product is CAWSVTRSTEQFF.

The CDR3: CASSLAGVYEQYF. CDR3 DNA sequence: TGTGCCAGCAGTCTAGCGGGAGTTTACGAGCAGTACTTC. V usage is TRBV7-6 and J usage is TRBJ2-7; 10 positions agree with TRBD2. The CDR3 totals 13 residues. Germline-derived CDR1 and CDR2 are SGHVS and FNYEAQ. Trimming at V came to 6 bases and at J to 4 bases, leaving 3 bases not matched to a gene.

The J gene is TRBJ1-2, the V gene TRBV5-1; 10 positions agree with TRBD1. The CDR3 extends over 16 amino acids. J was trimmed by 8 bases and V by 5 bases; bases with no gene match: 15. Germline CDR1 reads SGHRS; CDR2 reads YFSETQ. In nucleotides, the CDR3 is TGCGCCAGCAGTCCTGGACAGGGGGGCCAGTCAGAAGGCTACACCTTC. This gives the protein CASSPGQGGQSEGYTF.

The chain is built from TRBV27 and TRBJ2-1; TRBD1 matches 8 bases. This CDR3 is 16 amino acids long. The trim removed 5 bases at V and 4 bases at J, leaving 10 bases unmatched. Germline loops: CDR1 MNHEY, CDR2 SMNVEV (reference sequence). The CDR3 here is CASSPRTGNLYNEQFF. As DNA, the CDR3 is TGTGCCAGCAGTCCCCGGACAGGGAATCTGTACAATGAGCAGTTCTTC.

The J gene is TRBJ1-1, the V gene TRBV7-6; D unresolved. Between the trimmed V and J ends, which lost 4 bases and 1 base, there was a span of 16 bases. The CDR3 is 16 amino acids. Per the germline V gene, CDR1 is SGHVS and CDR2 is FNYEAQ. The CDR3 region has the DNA TGTGCCAGCAGCTCGTATTCCCTACGAACGAACACTGAAGCTTTCTTT. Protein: CASSSYSLRTNTEAFF.

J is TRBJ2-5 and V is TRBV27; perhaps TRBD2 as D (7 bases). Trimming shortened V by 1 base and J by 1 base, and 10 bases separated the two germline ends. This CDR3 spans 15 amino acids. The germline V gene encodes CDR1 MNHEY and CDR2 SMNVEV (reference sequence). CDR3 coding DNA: TGTGCCAGCAGTTTATTTGCGGGGGCCCAAGAGACCCAGTACTTC. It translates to CASSLFAGAQETQYF.

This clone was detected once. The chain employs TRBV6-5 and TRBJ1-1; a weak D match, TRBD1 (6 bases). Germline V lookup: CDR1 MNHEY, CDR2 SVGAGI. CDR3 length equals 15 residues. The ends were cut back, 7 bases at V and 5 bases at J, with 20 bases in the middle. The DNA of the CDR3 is TGTGCCAGCATCAAAATAGGGGGGAGGGTGACTGAAGCTTTCTTT. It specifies CASIKIGGRVTEAFF.

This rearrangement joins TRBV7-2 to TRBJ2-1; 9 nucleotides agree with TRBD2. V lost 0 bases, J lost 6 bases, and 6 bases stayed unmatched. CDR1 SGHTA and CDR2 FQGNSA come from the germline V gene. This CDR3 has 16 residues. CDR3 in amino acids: CASSLARASGANEQFF. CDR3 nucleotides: TGTGCCAGCAGCTTAGCGAGGGCTAGCGGGGCCAATGAGCAGTTCTTC.

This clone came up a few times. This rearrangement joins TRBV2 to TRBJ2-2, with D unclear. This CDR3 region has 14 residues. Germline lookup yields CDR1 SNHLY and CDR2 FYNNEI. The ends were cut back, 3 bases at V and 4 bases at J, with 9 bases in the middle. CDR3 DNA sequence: TGTGCCAGCAGTGATTCTAGTCGCACCGGGGAGCTGTTTTTT. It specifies CASSDSSRTGELFF.

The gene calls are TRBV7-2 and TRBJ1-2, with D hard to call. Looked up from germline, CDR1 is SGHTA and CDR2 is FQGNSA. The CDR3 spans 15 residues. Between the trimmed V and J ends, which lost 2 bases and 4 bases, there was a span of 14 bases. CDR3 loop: CASSLYQSVSYGYTF. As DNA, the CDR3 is TGTGCCAGCAGCTTATATCAATCGGTCTCCTATGGCTACACCTTC.

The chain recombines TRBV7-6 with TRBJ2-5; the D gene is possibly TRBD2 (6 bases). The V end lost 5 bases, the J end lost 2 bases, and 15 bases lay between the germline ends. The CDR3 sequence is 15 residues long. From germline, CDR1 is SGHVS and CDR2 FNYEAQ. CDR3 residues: CASSLAPAGQETQYF. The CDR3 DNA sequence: TGTGCCAGCAGCCTGGCCCCGGCGGGGCAAGAGACCCAGTACTTC.

The CDR3 protein is CSVGEFSSYEQYF. CDR3 bases: TGCAGCGTTGGTGAGTTTAGCTCCTACGAGCAGTACTTC. V and J are TRBV29-1 and TRBJ2-7, with D unresolved. The CDR3 length is 13 residues. V was cut by 4 bases and J by 0 bases, with 10 bases left in between. In germline, CDR1 is SQVTM, CDR2 ANQGSEA.

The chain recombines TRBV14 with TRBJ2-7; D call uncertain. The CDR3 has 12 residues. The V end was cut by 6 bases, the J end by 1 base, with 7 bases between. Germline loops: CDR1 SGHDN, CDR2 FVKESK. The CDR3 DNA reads TGTGCCAGCAGTCCTAATTCCTACGAGCAGTACTTC. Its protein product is CASSPNSYEQYF.

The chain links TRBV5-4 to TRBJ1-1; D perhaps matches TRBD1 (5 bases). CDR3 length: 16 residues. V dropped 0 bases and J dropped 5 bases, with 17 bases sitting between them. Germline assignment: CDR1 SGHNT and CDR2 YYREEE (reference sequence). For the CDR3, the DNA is TGTGCCAGCAGCTTGGGGTTAAGGGGCGGATTGACTGAAGCTTTCTTT. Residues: CASSLGLRGGLTEAFF.

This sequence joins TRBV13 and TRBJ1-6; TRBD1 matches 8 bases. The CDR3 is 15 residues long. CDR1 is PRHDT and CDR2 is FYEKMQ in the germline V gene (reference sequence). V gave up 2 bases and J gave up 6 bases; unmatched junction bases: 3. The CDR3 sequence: CASSLQGAFNSPLHF. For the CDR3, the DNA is TGTGCCAGCAGCTTACAGGGGGCGTTTAATTCACCCCTCCACTTT.

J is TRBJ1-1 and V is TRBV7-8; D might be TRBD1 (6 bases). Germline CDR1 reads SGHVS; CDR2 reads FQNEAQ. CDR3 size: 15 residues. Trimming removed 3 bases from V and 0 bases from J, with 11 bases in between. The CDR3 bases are TGTGCCAGCAGCTTGAGGACAGAACTGAACACTGAAGCTTTCTTT. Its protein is CASSLRTELNTEAFF. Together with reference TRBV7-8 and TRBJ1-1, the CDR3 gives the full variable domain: GAGVSQSPRYKVAKRGQDVALRCDPISGHVSLFWYQQALGQGPEFLTYFQNEAQLDKSGLPSDRFFAERPEGSVSTLKIQRTQQEDSAVYLCASSLRTELNTEAFFGQGTRLTVV.

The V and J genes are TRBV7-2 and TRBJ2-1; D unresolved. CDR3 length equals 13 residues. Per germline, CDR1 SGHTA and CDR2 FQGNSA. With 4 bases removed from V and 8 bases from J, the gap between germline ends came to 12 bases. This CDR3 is CASSSYRSDEQFF. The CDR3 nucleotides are TGTGCCAGCAGCTCGTATCGGAGCGATGAGCAGTTCTTC.

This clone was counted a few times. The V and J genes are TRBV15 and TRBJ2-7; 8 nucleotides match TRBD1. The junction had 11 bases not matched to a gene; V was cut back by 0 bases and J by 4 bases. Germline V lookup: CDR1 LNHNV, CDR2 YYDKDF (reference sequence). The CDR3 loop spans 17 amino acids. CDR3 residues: CATSRDERQGMMYEQYF. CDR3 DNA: TGTGCCACCAGCAGAGATGAGAGACAGGGGATGATGTACGAGCAGTACTTC.

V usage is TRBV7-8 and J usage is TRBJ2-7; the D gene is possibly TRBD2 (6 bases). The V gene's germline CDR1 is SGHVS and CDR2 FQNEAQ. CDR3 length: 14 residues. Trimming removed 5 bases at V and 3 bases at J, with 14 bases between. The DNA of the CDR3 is TGTGCCAGCAGCGTCCGGGACTCCTACTACGAGCAGTACTTC. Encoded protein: CASSVRDSYYEQYF.

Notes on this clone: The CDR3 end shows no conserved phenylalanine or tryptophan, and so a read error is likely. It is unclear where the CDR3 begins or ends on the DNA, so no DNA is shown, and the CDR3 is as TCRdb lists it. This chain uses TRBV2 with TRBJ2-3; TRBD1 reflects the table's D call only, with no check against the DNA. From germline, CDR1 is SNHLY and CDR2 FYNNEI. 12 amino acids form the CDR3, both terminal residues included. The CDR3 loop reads CASSEKGGKIAI.